The entry below describes one TCR beta chain. The data stem from a study of blood T cell repertoires in COVID-19. About the research overall: Samples taken during acute and convalescent COVID-19 were collected in the United States, Italy and Spain.

Profiled with immunoSEQ multiplex PCR; TCRdb holds only in-frame clones, not every one. The top ten hold about 2% of the sample, which has more than 95,000 clones, 92% seen once. Trimming cost V 7 bases and J 0 bases; bases outside gene matches: 12. CDR1 and CDR2 from the germline V gene are SQVTM and ANQGSEA. The CDR3 is 15 residues long. The sequence came from a man in his forties or fifties with COVID-19, enrolled during active disease. Material for sequencing was peripheral blood. This chain uses TRBV29-1 with TRBJ2-7, with 7 bases aligning to TRBD1. The CDR3 DNA reads as TGCAGCGCCCACGCACAGGGGCGATCCTCCTACGAGCAGTACTTC. Residues: CSAHAQGRSSYEQYF.